This entry lists 25 T cell receptor beta chains sequenced from one sample in a study of post-analysis software for immune sequencing data. TCR beta cDNA libraries included unique molecular identifiers. TCRdb itself ran the PCR reads through MiXCR, one entry per CDR3 protein. The table lists around 250,000 distinct CDR3 sequences, approximately 34% of them singletons. No antigen has been identified for these receptors. Findings and caveats of the study: Patients showed TRBV5-6, TRBV5-1 and TRBV20-1 among a few TRBV segments more frequent than in controls.

Material for sequencing was blood. The receptors were sampled from a girl aged 10-17 years with multiple sclerosis.

The V call is TRBV4-3, the J call TRBJ2-7, with 13 bases aligning to TRBD2. The J call may be incorrect, as the DNA end agrees better with TRBJ2-4. This CDR3 is 19 amino acids long. The germline gives CDR1 LGHNA, CDR2 YSLEER. CDR3 sequence (DNA): TGCGCCAGCAGCCCGAGACTAGCGGGAGGTGCCATGGCCAAAAACATTCAGTACTTC. This gives the protein CASSPRLAGGAMAKNIQYF.

Ten or more counts support this clonotype. The chain links TRBV5-1 to TRBJ1-2, with TRBD1 identical over 10 bases. The germline V gene has CDR1 SGHRS and CDR2 YFSETQ. The CDR3 has 17 amino acids. V lost 0 bases to trimming and J lost 6 bases; unmatched junction nucleotides: 11. CDR3 region: CASSLAAAGTGEHGYTF. As DNA, the CDR3 is TGCGCCAGCAGCTTGGCCGCCGCAGGGACAGGGGAGCATGGCTACACCTTC.

To note about this clonotype: Being one base from a much bigger clone, this may be a read error. CDR3: CASSPRRAAAYNEQFF. CDR3 in DNA: TGTGCCAGCTCACCGAGACGAGCGGCGGCCTACAATGAGCAGTTCTTC. This chain connects TRBV18 to TRBJ2-1; a possible D gene is TRBD2 (5 bases). The CDR3 extends over 16 amino acids. CDR1 and CDR2 (germline): KGHSH, LQKENI. With 3 bases removed from V and 2 bases from J, the gap between germline ends came to 14 bases.

The chain links TRBV3-1 to TRBJ1-1; 8 bases agree with TRBD1. With 0 bases clipped from V and 7 bases from J, the junction kept 10 bases outside the gene matches. Germline CDR1 is LGHDT and CDR2 is YNNKEL (reference sequence). The CDR3 consists of 16 residues. The CDR3 nucleotides are TGTGCCAGCAGCCAAGATCCCAGGGGGCACGGTGGTGAAGCTTTCTTT. Translation: CASSQDPRGHGGEAFF. The full variable domain, its missing parts supplied by reference TRBV3-1 and TRBJ1-1, is DTAVSQTPKYLVTQMGNDKSIKCEQNLGHDTMYWYKQDSKKFLKIMFSYNNKELIINETVPNRFSPKSPDKAHLNLHINSLELGDSAVYFCASSQDPRGHGGEAFFGQGTRLTVV.

The rearrangement joins TRBV5-1 to TRBJ1-6; TRBD1 aligns across 7 bases. Germline V lookup: CDR1 SGHRS, CDR2 YFSETQ. The trim removed 5 bases at V and 9 bases at J, leaving 17 bases unmatched. The CDR3 consists of 17 residues. The CDR3, as DNA: TGCGCCAGCAGACCTACAACGACAGGGTTAGGCGGTTCACCCCTCCACTTT. Protein sequence: CASRPTTTGLGGSPLHF.

In regard to this clonotype: A junction boundary mismatches the germline segment, possibly from a read error. The CDR3 is CASSLDYRANTGELLF. The CDR3 coding sequence is TGTGCCAGCAGCTTAGATTACAGGGCGAACACCGGGGAGCTGCTTTTT. The chain has TRBV7-2 and TRBJ2-2, with a possible D match to TRBD1 (6 bases). Germline-derived CDR1 and CDR2 are SGHTA and FQGNSA. The CDR3 is made up of 16 amino acids.

A note on this clonotype: Since a much larger clone is just one base distant, this may be a read error. The chain couples TRBV5-6 to TRBJ2-6, with D possibly TRBD1 on 5 matching bases. CDR1 SGHDT and CDR2 YYEEEE come from the germline V gene. This CDR3 spans 16 amino acids. DNA for the CDR3: TGTGACAGCAGCTTGGAAAACCTCTCTGGGGCCAACGTCCGGACTTTC. Its translation is CDSSLENLSGANVRTF.

CDR3 residues: CASEASGANVLTF. In DNA, the CDR3 is TGTGCCAGCGAGGCCTCTGGGGCCAACGTCCTGACTTTC. This chain joins TRBV5-6 and TRBJ2-6; no firm D call. Trimming removed 7 bases from V and 0 bases from J, with 5 bases in between. The CDR3 extends over 13 amino acids. Per germline, CDR1 SGHDT and CDR2 YYEEEE.

This clonotype was seen ten or more times. The rearrangement joins TRBV30 to TRBJ1-2; 8 nucleotides agree with TRBD1. The CDR3 has 13 amino acids. Germline values: CDR1 GTSNPN, CDR2 SVGIG (reference sequence). Trimming at V came to 2 bases and at J to 9 bases, leaving 8 bases not matched to a gene. CDR3 nucleotide sequence: TGTGCCTGGAGTCCCGGGACAGGACAGAGCTACACCTTC. This gives the protein CAWSPGTGQSYTF.

The CDR3 DNA follows: TGTGCCAGCAGTCGGACTACAGGCCGGAACACTGAAGCTTTCTTT. Translated, it gives CASSRTTGRNTEAFF. J is TRBJ1-1 and V is TRBV27, with D possibly matching TRBD1 (5 bases). Germline V CDR1 and CDR2: MNHEY, SMNVEV (reference sequence). V was pared by 5 bases and J by 1 base, with 14 bases between. This CDR3 comprises 15 residues.

This clonotype was seen repeatedly, ten times or more. The genes are TRBV12-3 or TRBV12-4 and TRBJ1-2; D gene ambiguous. The CDR3 runs 12 residues. Trimming cost V 1 base and J 4 bases, with 4 bases left between them. The CDR3 nucleotides read TGTGCCAGCAGTTTAGGGCCCTATGGCTACACCTTC. It translates to CASSLGPYGYTF.

The chain combines TRBV9 with TRBJ2-3; unclear D gene. The germline CDR1 and CDR2 sequences are SGDLS and YYNGEE. This CDR3 is 15 amino acids long. The germline V and J ends were trimmed by 3 bases and 2 bases, with 13 bases remaining between them. DNA of the CDR3: TGTGCCAGCAGCGCCTTCCGGGCGCCCACAGATACGCAGTATTTT. Its protein is CASSAFRAPTDTQYF.

There are many counts of this clonotype. V gene TRBV7-2 combines with J gene TRBJ2-2, with 10 bases matching TRBD2. The junction had 9 bases not matched to a gene; V was cut back by 4 bases and J by 7 bases. Germline CDR1 reads SGHTA; CDR2 reads FQGNSA. The CDR3 is made up of 16 amino acids. The DNA for the CDR3 is TGTGCCAGCAGCTCTCGGAGCGGGGGGGCCATCGGGGAGCTGTTTTTT. Translated: CASSSRSGGAIGELFF. Complete variable domain (other parts from reference TRBV7-2 and TRBJ2-2): GAGVSQSPSNKVTEKGKDVELRCDPISGHTALYWYRQSLGQGLEFLIYFQGNSAPDKSGLPSDRFSAERTGGSVSTLTIQRTQQEDSAVYLCASSSRSGGAIGELFFGEGSRLTVL.

This chain's CDR3 is CASSLAVAAYNEQFF. The CDR3 bases are TGTGCCAGCAGCTTAGCCGTTGCGGCCTACAATGAGCAGTTCTTC. The chain is built from TRBV7-2 and TRBJ2-1; D is undetermined. Germline CDR1 SGHTA, CDR2 FQGNSA. CDR3 length: 15 residues. V lost 0 bases and J lost 2, with 8 bases in between.

The V gene is TRBV12-3 or TRBV12-4, the J gene TRBJ2-6; TRBD2 is a possible D gene (6 bases). With 4 bases removed from V and 4 bases from J, the gap between germline ends came to 11 bases. This CDR3 contains 15 residues. CDR3 sequence (DNA): TGTGCCAGCAGTTCCCGGCTAGCGGGGGCCAACGTCCTGACTTTC. Encoded protein: CASSSRLAGANVLTF.

With respect to this clonotype: At one boundary the junction diverges from the germline segment, which might be a read error. This chain connects TRBV3-1 to TRBJ2-5; 7 bases align to TRBD2. The germline CDR1 and CDR2 sequences are LGHDT and YNNKEL (reference sequence). CDR3 size: 13 residues. The CDR3 DNA reads as TGTGCCAGCAGCCAAGCTTCTAGCGGCCCTCTTGGCTTC. Residues: CASSQASSGPLGF.

The sample holds a few counts of this clonotype. This chain connects TRBV18 to TRBJ1-2, with 8 bases fitting TRBD1. The germline gives CDR1 KGHSH, CDR2 LQKENI. The length of the CDR3 is 15 residues. Trimming at V came to 3 bases and at J to 3 bases, leaving 6 bases not matched to a gene. The DNA of the CDR3 is TGTGCCAGCTCACCCGGACAGGGAGCCTACTATGGCTACACCTTC. Amino acid sequence: CASSPGQGAYYGYTF. Drawing the rest from reference TRBV18 and TRBJ1-2, the complete variable domain is NAGVMQNPRHLVRRRGQEARLRCSPMKGHSHVYWYRQLPEEGLKFMVYLQKENIIDESGMPKERFSAEFPKEGPSILRIQQVVRGDSAAYFCASSPGQGAYYGYTFGSGTRLTVV.

The chain employs TRBV7-2 and TRBJ1-2; no clear D. V dropped 8 bases and J dropped 4 bases, with 5 bases sitting between them. Looked up from germline, CDR1 is SGHTA and CDR2 is FQGNSA. This CDR3 has 10 amino acids. This CDR3 reads CASPGYGYTF. CDR3 DNA sequence: TGTGCCAGCCCCGGCTATGGCTACACCTTC.

J is TRBJ2-3 and V is TRBV4-1; the D is unclear. The germline V gene has CDR1 MGHRA and CDR2 YSYEKL. This CDR3 has 14 residues. Trimming left V 6 bases short and J 0 bases short, with 10 bases between. In nucleotides, the CDR3 is TGCGCCAGCAGAAATCAAGCAAGCACAGATACGCAGTATTTT. It codes for CASRNQASTDTQYF.

This clonotype was seen only a few times. The genes are TRBV6-6 and TRBJ2-2; 8 nucleotides line up with TRBD1. Germline V CDR1 and CDR2: MNHNY, SVGAGI (reference sequence). Trimming at V came to 6 bases and at J to 3 bases, leaving 12 bases not matched to a gene. The CDR3 has 17 amino acids. CDR3 bases: TGTGCCAGCAGCTTATCACCCGGACAGGGAGACACCGGGGAGCTGTTTTTT. Translating it yields CASSLSPGQGDTGELFF.

Notes on this clonotype: Given a much more abundant clone one base away, this may be a read error. The chain combines TRBV3-1 with TRBJ2-1; 10 bases map to TRBD2. The tail of the sequence fits TRBJ2-7 better, so the J call may be wrong. There are 21 residues in the CDR3. Per germline, CDR1 LGHDT and CDR2 YNNKEL (reference sequence). DNA for the CDR3: TGTGCCAGCAGCCAAGGGGGGCTAGCGGGGGAAGGGACGAAGGGCTACAATGAGCAGTACTTC. As protein: CASSQGGLAGEGTKGYNEQYF.

The rearrangement joins TRBV5-1 to TRBJ2-1; TRBD1 or TRBD2 may be the D gene (5 bases each). Germline V gene data show CDR1 as SGHRS and CDR2 as YFSETQ. The CDR3 length is 14 residues. V shed 0 bases and J shed 9 bases, with 13 bases lying between them. The CDR3 bases are TGCGCCAGCAGCTTGGGACAGACCAGCGGTGAGCAGTTCTTC. Translating it yields CASSLGQTSGEQFF.

The chain joins TRBV11-2 to TRBJ2-5, with a weak D call TRBD1 (5 bases). The CDR3 covers 14 residues. V dropped 5 bases and J dropped 0 bases, with 10 bases sitting between them. The germline CDR1 and CDR2 sequences are SGHAT and FQNNGV. The CDR3 sequence: CASSPDSYQETQYF. The CDR3 DNA sequence: TGTGCCAGCAGCCCCGACAGTTACCAAGAGACCCAGTACTTC.

A note on this clonotype: This may be a read error: a much more frequent sequence differs by one nucleotide. The genes are TRBV7-2 and TRBJ1-2; D gene ambiguous. CDR3 length: 13 amino acids. The ends were cut back, 3 bases at V and 4 bases at J, with 9 bases in the middle. Germline V gives CDR1 SGHTA, CDR2 FQGNSA. Here the CDR3 DNA reads TGTGCCAGCAGCTTTAACACGGGCTATGGCTACACCTTC. Protein sequence: CASSFNTGYGYTF.

Comment on this clonotype: A much larger clone lies one base from this, so it may be a read error. The chain employs TRBV6-5 and TRBJ2-7; D may correspond to TRBD1 or TRBD2 (6 bases each). Deletions cut 2 bases from V and 9 bases from J, with 20 bases between. From germline, CDR1 is MNHEY and CDR2 SVGAGI. The CDR3 has 15 amino acids. The CDR3 DNA reads TGTGCCAGCAGTTACGTGAATGGGGGGCGGGACGCGCAGTACTTC. It translates to CASSYVNGGRDAQYF.